This T cell receptor (beta chain) was identified in a study of blood T cell repertoires in COVID-19. The table came from immunoSEQ multiplex PCR; TCRdb's copy has only in-frame clones and leaves some out. The table records 180,000 or so clones, about 80% of them present only once. Per germline, CDR1 SGHNT and CDR2 YYREEE (reference sequence). V was clipped by 5 bases and J by 2 bases, with 11 bases between them. The CDR3 totals 13 residues. This clone was observed a handful of times. This TCR derives from a man aged 50-60 years who had recovered from COVID-19. The sample comprised PBMCs or T cells enriched from blood (not recorded which). This chain links TRBV5-4 with TRBJ2-7, with D possibly being TRBD1 (6 bases). The CDR3 reads CASRSDSPYEQYF. As DNA, the CDR3 is TGTGCCAGCAGATCGGACAGCCCCTACGAGCAGTACTTC.